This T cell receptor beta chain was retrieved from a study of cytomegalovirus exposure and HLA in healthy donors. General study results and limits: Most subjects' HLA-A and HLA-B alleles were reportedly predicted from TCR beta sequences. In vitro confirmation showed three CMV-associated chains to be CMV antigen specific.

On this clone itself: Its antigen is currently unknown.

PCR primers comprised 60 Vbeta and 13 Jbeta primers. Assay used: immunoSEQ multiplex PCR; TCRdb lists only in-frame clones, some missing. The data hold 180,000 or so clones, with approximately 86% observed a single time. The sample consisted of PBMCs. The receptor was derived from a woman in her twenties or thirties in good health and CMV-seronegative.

This CDR3 reads CASIRSGGSNEKLFF. The CDR3 region has the DNA TGTGCCAGCATTAGAAGTGGCGGCTCTAATGAAAAACTGTTTTTT. The J gene is TRBJ1-4, the V gene TRBV28; D not certain. The germline gives CDR1 MDHEN, CDR2 SYDVKM. The CDR3 covers 15 residues. Trimming took 7 bases from V and 3 from J, leaving 15 bases between them.